This entry features one T cell receptor (beta chain) sequence. The antigen remains undetermined. The data derive from a study of T cell responses to AZD1222 COVID-19 vaccine. Background on the study: Pooling of second doses given at about 4 or about 12 weeks was done. Whole-study results and caveats: Mostly white British, mostly female donors; authors suggested clonal diversity may be underestimated.

TCRdb's table, derived via immunoSEQ multiplex PCR, lists solely in-frame clones and lacks some. The data contain around 160,000 clones, about 90% of them singletons. Germline-derived CDR1 and CDR2 are LGHNA and YSLEER. V dropped 0 bases and J dropped 4 bases, with 9 bases sitting between them. The CDR3 has 14 residues. This rearrangement joins TRBV4-3 to TRBJ2-5, with D unresolved. Sequencing was performed on peripheral blood, taken on day 0 of AZD1222 vaccination. This sequence was found in an adult in good health. CDR3 nucleotides: TGCGCCAGCAGCCAAGAGTGGCAGGTAGAGACCCAGTACTTC. Its protein is CASSQEWQVETQYF.